This TCR beta chain was recovered during a study of T cell changes during pregnancy in multiple sclerosis. Assay used: immunoSEQ multiplex PCR; TCRdb lists only in-frame clones, some missing. The repertoire holds 100,000 or so clones, with approximately 90% as singletons. The CDR3 is 14 residues long. Germline lookup yields CDR1 SGHDN and CDR2 FVKESK. V was clipped by 4 bases and J by 5 bases, with 14 bases between them. Sequenced material: peripheral blood, taken after pregnancy. This clonotype originated in a female donor with multiple sclerosis, enrolled in a pregnancy study. J is TRBJ1-1 and V is TRBV14; D gene unclear. In DNA, the CDR3 is TGTGCCAGCAGCCCTGAGACACCGGCAACTGAAGCTTTCTTT. Translated: CASSPETPATEAFF.